These 9 T cell receptor beta chains came from one sample sequenced in a study of T cell responses to AZD1222 COVID-19 vaccine. Clones were sequenced by immunoSEQ multiplex PCR, and TCRdb holds only the in-frame ones, with some missing. The table records tens of thousands of clones, about 89% of them present only once. The sample here was peripheral blood, taken 28 days after the second AZD1222 dose. All receptors derive from an adult who received the AZD1222 COVID-19 vaccine.

This clone was observed a few times. The chain couples TRBV5-6 to TRBJ2-1; D remains ambiguous. CDR1 is SGHDT, CDR2 YYEEEE, per germline. The CDR3 totals 14 residues. The germline V and J ends were trimmed by 4 bases and 8 bases, with 16 bases remaining between them. CDR3 in amino acids: CASSVVMGLDEQFF. The CDR3 DNA is TGTGCCAGCAGCGTTGTCATGGGGTTGGATGAGCAGTTCTTC.

This clone occurred once. The chain couples TRBV6-5 to TRBJ1-3; 8 nucleotides line up with TRBD1. Per the germline V gene, CDR1 is MNHEY and CDR2 is SVGAGI. The CDR3 totals 14 residues. Trimming took 8 bases from V and 0 from J; bases not matched to a gene: 3. The CDR3 region has the DNA TGTGCCAGCCTGGGACAGGCCTCTGGAAACACCATATATTTT. This gives the protein CASLGQASGNTIYF.

The chain employs TRBV30 and TRBJ2-1; D gene ambiguous. V lost 0 bases and J lost 6, with 9 bases in between. This CDR3 comprises 13 residues. Germline CDR1 is GTSNPN and CDR2 is SVGIG (reference sequence). CDR3 DNA sequence: TGTGCCTGGAGTGTTACTTATCTCAATGAGCAGTTCTTC. Protein: CAWSVTYLNEQFF.

The chain joins TRBV18 to TRBJ1-1; perhaps TRBD1 as D (5 bases). From germline, CDR1 is KGHSH and CDR2 LQKENI. Deletions cut 11 bases from V and 0 bases from J, with 13 bases between. CDR3 length: 13 residues. Here the CDR3 reads CAGLEGMNTEAFF. The CDR3, as DNA: TGTGCCGGGCTGGAGGGGATGAACACTGAAGCTTTCTTT.

This chain links TRBV3-1 (or the pseudogene TRBV3-2) with TRBJ2-6; tentative D call: TRBD1 (6 bases). CDR3 length: 18 residues. Trimming removed 1 base at V and 0 bases at J, with 13 bases between. The V gene's germline CDR1 is LGHDT and CDR2 YNNKEL (reference sequence). The CDR3 coding sequence is TGTGCCAGCAGCCAAGCCGGGACATCTCGCTCTGGGGCCAACGTCCTGACTTTC. It translates to CASSQAGTSRSGANVLTF.

The rearrangement links TRBV20-1 to TRBJ1-4; D ambiguous. The V and J ends lost 3 bases and 16 bases respectively, with 15 bases between them. The germline gives CDR1 DFQATT, CDR2 SNEGSKA (reference sequence). This CDR3 contains 11 residues. The CDR3 sequence: CSARGSFEEFF. As DNA, the CDR3 is TGCAGTGCTAGGGGCAGCTTTGAAGAGTTTTTT.

The rearrangement uses TRBV7-2 and TRBJ2-1, with 7 bases lining up with TRBD1. Trimming at V came to 5 bases and at J to 0 bases, leaving 4 bases not matched to a gene. The CDR3 runs to 15 residues. Germline V gene lookup returns CDR1 SGHTA and CDR2 FQGNSA. In DNA form, the CDR3 reads TGTGCCAGCAGCACCCGACAGGGCTCCTACAATGAGCAGTTCTTC. Translated, it gives CASSTRQGSYNEQFF.

The rearrangement uses TRBV6-6 and TRBJ2-7; D gene unclear. CDR1 and CDR2 from the germline V gene are MNHNY and SVGAGI (reference sequence). V shed 7 bases and J shed 0 bases, with 16 bases lying between them. The CDR3 consists of 15 residues. CDR3 in DNA: TGTGCCAGCACCCCACCTTCGGGCAGCTCCTACGAGCAGTACTTC. Translation gives CASTPPSGSSYEQYF.

The chain carries TRBV5-8 and TRBJ1-4; TRBD1 matches at 10 bases. The CDR3 is 15 residues long. V shed 0 bases, J shed 6 bases, and the junction held 2 bases outside the gene matches. The germline V gene encodes CDR1 SGHTS and CDR2 YDEGEE. This CDR3 is CASSLVGQGDEKLFF. The CDR3 coding sequence is TGTGCCAGCAGCTTGGTTGGACAGGGGGATGAAAAACTGTTTTTT. Supplemented by reference TRBV5-8 and TRBJ1-4, the full variable domain reads EAGVTQSPTHLIKTRGQQATLRCSPISGHTSVYWYQQALGLGLQFLLWYDEGEERNRGNFPPRFSGRQFPNYSSELNVNALELEDSALYLCASSLVGQGDEKLFFGSGTQLSVL.